This TCR beta chain was sequenced in a study of blood T cell repertoires in COVID-19. Turning to the study itself: Specimens from acute and convalescent COVID-19 originated in the United States, Italy and Spain. PBMCs, B-cell-depleted T cells, or T cells were the source of the cDNA or gDNA that made up the material.

The CDR3 runs to 15 residues. CDR1 is SGHAT and CDR2 is FQNNGV in the germline V gene. J lost 1 base, V lost 4 bases, and 1 base had no gene match. Which cohort a participant joined came from the clinical history participants gave. Authors' processing steps: Researchers report that nucleated cell counts were estimated from reference gene primer amplification. The table came from immunoSEQ multiplex PCR; TCRdb's copy has only in-frame clones and leaves some out. From that table come the V and J calls and clone size; the DNA was used to work out D and trimming. The sample lists 200,000 or so clones, around 89% occurring once.

This clonotype was obtained from a woman in her 40s with acute COVID-19. This chain connects TRBV11-2 to TRBJ2-6, with 7 bases aligning to TRBD1. Material: PBMCs or T cells enriched from blood (not recorded which). CDR3 protein: CASSSGGSGANVLTF. The CDR3 DNA is TGTGCCAGCAGCTCAGGGGGTTCTGGGGCCAACGTCCTGACTTTC.